This entry lists 25 T cell receptor beta chains sequenced from one sample in a study of T cell responses to AZD1222 COVID-19 vaccine. Assay: immunoSEQ multiplex PCR; the TCRdb copy retains only in-frame clones and omits some. The sample comprises roughly 150,000 clones, roughly 92% of which are singletons, and approximately 2.3% rests with the top ten. Sequencing used peripheral blood, obtained on day 0 of AZD1222 vaccination. These receptors came from an adult in good health.

V and J are TRBV5-8 and TRBJ1-4, with TRBD1 identical over 7 bases. The ends lost 7 bases at V and 5 bases at J; junction bases unmatched: 11. Germline V CDR1 and CDR2: SGHTS, YDEGEE. CDR3 size: 15 residues. The CDR3 DNA reads as TGTGCCAGCCCGAGGAGGGGGCTAACCAATGAAAAACTGTTTTTT. This translates into CASPRRGLTNEKLFF.

The chain is built from TRBV12-2 and TRBJ1-5; TRBD1, the D gene given by the table, was not confirmed from the DNA. TRBV12-2 is a pseudogene locus. There are 16 residues in the CDR3. The CDR3 sequence: CASRFDRAGWDQPQHF. In DNA form, the CDR3 reads TGTGCAAGTCGCTTTGACAGGGCCGGTTGGGATCAGCCCCAGCATTTT.

The rearrangement uses TRBV7-9 and TRBJ2-7; 11 bases fit TRBD2. CDR1 is SEHNR, CDR2 FQNEAQ, per germline (reference sequence). Trimming cost V 7 bases and J 6 bases; bases outside gene matches: 8. The CDR3 loop spans 14 amino acids. The CDR3 DNA follows: TGTGCCAGCACCCCAACTAGCGGGAGCTCCGAGCAGTACTTC. Protein product: CASTPTSGSSEQYF. The full variable domain, with the rest looked up from reference TRBV7-9 and TRBJ2-7, is DTGVSQNPRHKITKRGQNVTFRCDPISEHNRLYWYRQTLGQGPEFLTYFQNEAQLEKSRLLSDRFSAERPKGSFSTLEIQRTEQGDSAMYLCASTPTSGSSEQYFGPGTRLTVT.

The chain couples TRBV6-5 to TRBJ2-7, with TRBD1 matching 9 bases. The CDR3 sequence is 14 residues long. Germline CDR1 is MNHEY and CDR2 is SVGAGI. The ends lost 6 bases at V and 4 bases at J; junction bases unmatched: 7. The CDR3, as DNA: TGTGCCAGCAGGAAGGGACAGGGAATATACGAGCAGTACTTC. This translates into CASRKGQGIYEQYF.

The genes are TRBV7-2 and TRBJ1-4, with D maybe TRBD1 (5 bases). This CDR3 is built from 14 residues. V lost 3 bases and J lost 0, with 5 bases in between. Germline CDR1 SGHTA, CDR2 FQGNSA. This CDR3 reads CASSLTATNEKLFF. As DNA, the CDR3 is TGTGCCAGCAGCTTGACAGCAACTAATGAAAAACTGTTTTTT. Filled out from reference TRBV7-2 and TRBJ1-4, the complete variable domain reads GAGVSQSPSNKVTEKGKDVELRCDPISGHTALYWYRQSLGQGLEFLIYFQGNSAPDKSGLPSDRFSAERTGGSVSTLTIQRTQQEDSAVYLCASSLTATNEKLFFGSGTQLSVL.

The CDR3 sequence: CASSPDPDGNYGYTF. DNA of the CDR3: TGTGCCAGCTCACCAGACCCTGATGGCAACTATGGCTACACCTTC. The chain recombines TRBV18 with TRBJ1-2; D uncertain. CDR1 is KGHSH, CDR2 LQKENI, per germline. This CDR3 spans 15 amino acids. V lost 2 bases and J 2 bases, leaving 12 bases between the germline ends.

This chain joins TRBV3-1 (or the pseudogene TRBV3-2) and TRBJ1-4; D uncertain. Germline CDR1 and CDR2: LGHDT and YNNKEL (reference sequence). Deletions cut 9 bases from V and 11 bases from J, with 10 bases between. This CDR3 has 10 amino acids. CDR3 nucleotide sequence: TGTGCCAGGTCGTCCCAGAAACTGTTTTTT. Amino acids: CARSSQKLFF.

J is TRBJ1-5 and V is TRBV18, with no clear D. Germline V gene sequence: CDR1 KGHSH, CDR2 LQKENI. The CDR3 length is 13 residues. V was clipped by 2 bases and J by 7 bases, with 9 bases between them. The CDR3 DNA reads TGTGCCAGCTCACCAATGGGAGGCCAGCCCCAGCATTTT. As protein: CASSPMGGQPQHF.

The V and J genes are TRBV21-1 and TRBJ2-7; the table names TRBD2, a call not compared with the DNA. TRBV21-1 is a pseudogene locus. The CDR3 consists of 16 residues. The CDR3 protein is CASSRTRLAGDHEQYF. In nucleotides, the CDR3 is TGTGCCAGCAGCAGGACCAGACTAGCGGGAGATCACGAGCAGTACTTC.

This sequence joins TRBV5-1 and TRBJ2-2; unclear D gene. V lost 2 bases to trimming and J lost 4 bases, with 9 bases between them. The length of the CDR3 is 14 residues. Germline CDR1 and CDR2: SGHRS and YFSETQ. CDR3 sequence (DNA): TGCGCCAGCAGCTTAAAGGTTTCCACCGGGGAGCTGTTTTTT. Its protein product is CASSLKVSTGELFF.

The sample holds one count of this clone. The chain is built from TRBV4-2 and TRBJ1-3; D might be TRBD1 (6 bases). The V end was cut by 7 bases, the J end by 3 bases, with 19 bases between. The V gene's germline CDR1 is LGHNA and CDR2 YNFKEQ. This CDR3 is built from 16 residues. This CDR3 is CASNLNGGPDGNTIYF. The DNA for the CDR3 is TGTGCCAGCAATTTAAACGGGGGCCCCGATGGAAACACCATATATTTT.

The CDR3 nucleotides read TGTGCCAGCAGCGAAGGTTCCGCGGCCCTGAACACCGGGGAGCTGTTTTTT. Translated: CASSEGSAALNTGELFF. The V and J genes are TRBV7-3 and TRBJ2-2; D unresolved. V gave up 5 bases and J gave up 1 base, with 17 bases separating them. Germline V lookup: CDR1 SGHTA, CDR2 FQGTGA. The CDR3 is made up of 17 amino acids.

The V and J genes are TRBV9 and TRBJ2-1, with D perhaps matching TRBD1 or TRBD2 (5 bases each). V lost 0 bases, J lost 2 bases, and 9 bases lay in between. Germline CDR1 reads SGDLS; CDR2 reads YYNGEE. The CDR3 runs 15 residues. In DNA form, the CDR3 reads TGTGCCAGCAGCGTAGAGAGGGGACCCTACAATGAGCAGTTCTTC. Amino acid sequence: CASSVERGPYNEQFF.

The sample holds a few counts of this clone. The genes are TRBV6-2 or TRBV6-3 and TRBJ2-7, with 8 bases aligning to TRBD2. Germline trimming cut 4 bases from V and 3 bases from J; bases unmatched to any gene: 2. This CDR3 has 13 amino acids. The germline V gene has CDR1 MNHEY and CDR2 SVGEGT. The CDR3 sequence: CASSFGGGYEQYF. The DNA of the CDR3 is TGTGCCAGCAGTTTCGGGGGGGGCTACGAGCAGTACTTC.

The rearrangement uses TRBV14 and TRBJ2-2; D may correspond to TRBD1 or TRBD2 (5 bases each). Germline values: CDR1 SGHDN, CDR2 FVKESK. The CDR3 extends over 14 amino acids. The V gene lost 0 bases and the J gene lost 6 bases, with 8 bases spanning the gap. CDR3 bases: TGTGCCAGCAGCCAAGATATGGGGGCCGGGGAGCTGTTTTTT. Translation: CASSQDMGAGELFF.

J is TRBJ2-3 and V is TRBV5-4; a possible D gene is TRBD1 (6 bases). V was shortened by 4 bases and J by 1 base, with 16 bases between the two germline ends. Germline V lookup: CDR1 SGHNT, CDR2 YYREEE (reference sequence). The CDR3 extends over 16 amino acids. This chain's CDR3 is CASSQIQGLGTDTQYF. The CDR3 DNA sequence: TGTGCCAGCAGCCAGATACAGGGTTTAGGCACAGATACGCAGTATTTT.

The chain is built from TRBV6-6 and TRBJ1-5, with 8 nucleotides matching TRBD1. Trimming took 8 bases from V and 2 from J; bases not matched to a gene: 8. In germline, CDR1 is MNHNY, CDR2 SVGAGI (reference sequence). CDR3 length equals 15 residues. The CDR3 region has the DNA TGTGCCAGCGTGCAAGGACAGGGTGGCAATCAGCCCCAGCATTTT. As protein: CASVQGQGGNQPQHF.

V usage is TRBV7-6 and J usage is TRBJ1-1, with TRBD1 as a possible D gene (5 bases). The CDR3 contains 14 residues. The V gene's germline CDR1 is SGHVS and CDR2 FNYEAQ. V lost 5 bases to trimming and J lost 3 bases, with 13 bases between them. The CDR3 spells CASSPGGAYTEAFF. The CDR3 DNA reads TGTGCCAGCAGCCCCGGGGGAGCGTACACTGAAGCTTTCTTT.

The J gene is TRBJ2-6, the V gene TRBV4-2; D is perhaps TRBD2 (5 bases). Germline CDR1 and CDR2: LGHNA and YNFKEQ. The CDR3 is 18 amino acids. The V gene lost 1 base and the J gene lost 1 base, with 14 bases spanning the gap. For the CDR3, the DNA is TGTGCCAGCAGCCAAGTAAGCGGTTCAGGATCTGGGGCCAACGTCCTGACTTTC. It translates to CASSQVSGSGSGANVLTF.

The V and J genes are TRBV27 and TRBJ1-2; D unresolved. CDR3 length: 15 amino acids. Trimming removed 2 bases from V and 4 bases from J, with 14 bases in between. The germline gives CDR1 MNHEY, CDR2 SMNVEV (reference sequence). The CDR3 loop is CASSLGSTGFYGYTF. CDR3 nucleotide sequence: TGTGCCAGCAGTTTAGGCAGCACTGGCTTCTATGGCTACACCTTC.

This chain joins TRBV9 and TRBJ1-1; 8 nucleotides align to TRBD1. The CDR3 consists of 13 residues. Germline assignment: CDR1 SGDLS and CDR2 YYNGEE. V trimming: 2 bases; J trimming: 3 bases; junction bases outside the gene matches: 0. CDR3 coding DNA: TGTGCCAGCAGCGTGGGACAGGACACTGAAGCTTTCTTT. It translates to CASSVGQDTEAFF.

A single count supports this clone. V gene TRBV11-2 combines with J gene TRBJ2-1, with D hard to call. This CDR3 comprises 11 residues. V was pared by 7 bases and J by 4 bases, with 5 bases between. The germline V gene encodes CDR1 SGHAT and CDR2 FQNNGV. As DNA, the CDR3 is TGTGCCAGCACCTATTACAATGAGCAGTTCTTC. The encoded protein is CASTYYNEQFF.

The chain couples TRBV7-3 to TRBJ1-1, with D perhaps matching TRBD1 (5 bases). V was clipped by 1 base and J by 1 base, with 10 bases between them. Germline V gene data show CDR1 as SGHTA and CDR2 as FQGTGA. The CDR3 is 15 residues long. CDR3 DNA: TGTGCCAGCAGCTTAAATTCCGGGGCGAACACTGAAGCTTTCTTT. Translation gives CASSLNSGANTEAFF.

The V and J genes are TRBV5-1 and TRBJ2-2; the D gene is possibly TRBD1 (6 bases). This CDR3 contains 16 residues. Germline assignment: CDR1 SGHRS and CDR2 YFSETQ. The ends were cut back, 3 bases at V and 4 bases at J, with 16 bases in the middle. CDR3 DNA sequence: TGCGCCAGCAGCTCCGGACAGCTACGATCCACCGGGGAGCTGTTTTTT. Encoded protein: CASSSGQLRSTGELFF.

The J gene is TRBJ2-3, the V gene TRBV10-1; 7 bases are shared with TRBD1. Unmatched junction bases numbered 7, after V lost 8 bases and J lost 2 bases. This CDR3 contains 14 residues. Germline CDR1 and CDR2: WNHNN and SYGVQD (reference sequence). CDR3 nucleotide sequence: TGCGCCAGCCGAAGGACAGGCGACACAGATACGCAGTATTTT. Its protein is CASRRTGDTDTQYF.